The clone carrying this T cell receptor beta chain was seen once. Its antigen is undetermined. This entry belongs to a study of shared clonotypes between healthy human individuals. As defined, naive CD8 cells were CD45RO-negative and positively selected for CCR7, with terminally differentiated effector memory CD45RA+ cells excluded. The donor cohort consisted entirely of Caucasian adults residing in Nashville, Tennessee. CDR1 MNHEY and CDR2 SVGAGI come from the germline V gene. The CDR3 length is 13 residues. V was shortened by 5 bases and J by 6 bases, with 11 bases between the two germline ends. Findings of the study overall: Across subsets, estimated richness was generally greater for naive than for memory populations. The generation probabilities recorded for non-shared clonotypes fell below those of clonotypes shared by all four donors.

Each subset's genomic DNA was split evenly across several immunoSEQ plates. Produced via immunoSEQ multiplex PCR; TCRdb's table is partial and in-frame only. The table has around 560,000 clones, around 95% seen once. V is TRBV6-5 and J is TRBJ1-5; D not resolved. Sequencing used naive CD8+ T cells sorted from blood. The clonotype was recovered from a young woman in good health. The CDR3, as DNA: TGTGCCAGCAGTCTCTCGGAGACTCAGCCCCAGCATTTT. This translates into CASSLSETQPQHF.